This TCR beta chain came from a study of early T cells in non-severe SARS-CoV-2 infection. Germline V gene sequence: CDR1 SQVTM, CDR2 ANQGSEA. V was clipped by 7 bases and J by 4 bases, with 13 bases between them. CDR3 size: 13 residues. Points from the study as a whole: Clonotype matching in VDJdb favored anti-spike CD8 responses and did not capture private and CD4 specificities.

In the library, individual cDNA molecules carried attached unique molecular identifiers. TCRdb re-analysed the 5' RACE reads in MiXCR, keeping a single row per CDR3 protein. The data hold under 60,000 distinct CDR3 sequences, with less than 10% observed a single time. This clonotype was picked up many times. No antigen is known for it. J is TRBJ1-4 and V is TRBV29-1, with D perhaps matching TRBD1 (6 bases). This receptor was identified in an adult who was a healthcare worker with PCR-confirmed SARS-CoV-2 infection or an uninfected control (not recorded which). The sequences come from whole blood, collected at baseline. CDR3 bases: TGCAGCGCCCTAGGGGGAAGTAATGAAAAACTGTTTTTT. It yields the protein CSALGGSNEKLFF.